This TCR beta chain appears in the sequencing data of a study of radiation and T cells in renal cell carcinoma. Time point defined: blood 4 weeks post-SBRT, at nephrectomy. Treatment denoted: 15 Gy SBRT to primary tumor, nephrectomy 4 weeks later. Nephrectomy followed 15 Gy stereotactic body radiation by 4 weeks. Radiation-treated patients gave blood at baseline, week 2 and week 4. Clones were read by immunoSEQ multiplex PCR, and TCRdb kept only the in-frame ones, dropping some. The sample lists over 120,000 clones; roughly 90% were seen once. Germline CDR1 reads MNHNS; CDR2 reads SASEGT. Trimming stripped 0 bases from V and 2 bases from J, with 10 bases between. This CDR3 has 15 residues.

The sequence came from a woman in her fifties or sixties with renal cell carcinoma. This chain joins TRBV6-1 and TRBJ2-5; the D is unclear. The sequencing here drew on blood, taken from a patient whose treatment included radiotherapy and nephrectomy. The CDR3 DNA is TGTGCCAGCAGTGAAGCACTAACTCTACAAGAGACCCAGTACTTC. It yields the protein CASSEALTLQETQYF.